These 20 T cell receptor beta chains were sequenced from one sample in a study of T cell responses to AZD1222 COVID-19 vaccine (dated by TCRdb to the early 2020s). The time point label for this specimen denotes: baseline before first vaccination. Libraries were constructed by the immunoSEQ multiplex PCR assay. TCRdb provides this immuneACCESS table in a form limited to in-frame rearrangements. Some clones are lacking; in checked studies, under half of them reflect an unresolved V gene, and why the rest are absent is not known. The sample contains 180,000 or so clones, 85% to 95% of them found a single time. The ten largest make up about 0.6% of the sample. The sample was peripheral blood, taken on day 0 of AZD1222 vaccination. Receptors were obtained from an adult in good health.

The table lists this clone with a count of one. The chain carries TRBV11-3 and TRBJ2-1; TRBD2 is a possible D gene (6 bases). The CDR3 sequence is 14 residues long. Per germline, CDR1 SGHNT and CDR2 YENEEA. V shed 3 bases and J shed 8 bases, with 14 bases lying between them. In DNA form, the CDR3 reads TGTGCCAGCAGCTTCGAGGGCGGGACCCATGAGCAGTTCTTC. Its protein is CASSFEGGTHEQFF.

The CDR3 protein is CASSREQPQHF. Written as DNA, the CDR3 is TGTGCCAGCAGCCGGGAGCAGCCCCAGCATTTT. The J gene is TRBJ1-5, the V gene TRBV5-8; no definite D call. With 4 bases removed from V and 7 bases from J, the gap between germline ends came to 6 bases. The CDR3 spans 11 residues. The V gene's germline CDR1 is SGHTS and CDR2 YDEGEE. The variable domain in full, completed from reference TRBV5-8 and TRBJ1-5, reads EAGVTQSPTHLIKTRGQQATLRCSPISGHTSVYWYQQALGLGLQFLLWYDEGEERNRGNFPPRFSGRQFPNYSSELNVNALELEDSALYLCASSREQPQHFGDGTRLSIL.

The CDR3 region is CASSEEQANQPQHF. CDR3 coding DNA: TGTGCCAGCAGTGAGGAACAGGCCAATCAGCCCCAGCATTTT. The chain carries TRBV25-1 and TRBJ1-5; a possible D gene is TRBD1 (5 bases). CDR3 length: 14 amino acids. V was clipped by 3 bases and J by 3 bases, with 9 bases between them. Germline CDR1 reads MGHDK; CDR2 reads SYGVNS.

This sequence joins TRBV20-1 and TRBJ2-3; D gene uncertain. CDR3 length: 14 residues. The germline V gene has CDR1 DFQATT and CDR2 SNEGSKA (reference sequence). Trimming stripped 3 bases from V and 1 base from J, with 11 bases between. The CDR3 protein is CSASRPFGTDTQYF. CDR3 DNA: TGCAGTGCTAGTAGGCCTTTCGGCACAGATACGCAGTATTTT.

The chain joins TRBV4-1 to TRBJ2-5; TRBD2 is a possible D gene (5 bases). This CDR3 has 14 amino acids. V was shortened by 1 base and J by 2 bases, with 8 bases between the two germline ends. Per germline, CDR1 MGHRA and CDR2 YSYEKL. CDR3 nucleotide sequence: TGCGCCAGCAGCCAAGTAACGGGACAAGAGACCCAGTACTTC. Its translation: CASSQVTGQETQYF.

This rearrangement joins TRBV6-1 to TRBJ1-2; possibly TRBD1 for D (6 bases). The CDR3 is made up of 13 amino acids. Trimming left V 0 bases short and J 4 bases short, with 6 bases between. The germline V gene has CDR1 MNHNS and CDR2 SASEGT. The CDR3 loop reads CASSEAGGYGYTF. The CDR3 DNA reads TGTGCCAGCAGTGAAGCAGGGGGCTATGGCTACACCTTC.

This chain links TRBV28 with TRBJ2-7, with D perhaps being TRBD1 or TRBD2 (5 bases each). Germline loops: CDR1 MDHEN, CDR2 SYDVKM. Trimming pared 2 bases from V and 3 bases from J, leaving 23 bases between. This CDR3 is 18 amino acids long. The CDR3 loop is CASSLRSGRADTDYEQYF. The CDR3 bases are TGTGCCAGCAGTTTAAGGTCAGGGCGGGCGGACACCGACTACGAGCAGTACTTC.

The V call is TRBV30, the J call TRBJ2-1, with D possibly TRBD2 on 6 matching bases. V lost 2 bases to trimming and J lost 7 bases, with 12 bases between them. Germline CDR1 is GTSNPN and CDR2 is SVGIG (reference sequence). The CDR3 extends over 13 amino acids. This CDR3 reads CAWSMWGENEQFF. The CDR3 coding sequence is TGTGCCTGGAGTATGTGGGGGGAGAATGAGCAGTTCTTC.

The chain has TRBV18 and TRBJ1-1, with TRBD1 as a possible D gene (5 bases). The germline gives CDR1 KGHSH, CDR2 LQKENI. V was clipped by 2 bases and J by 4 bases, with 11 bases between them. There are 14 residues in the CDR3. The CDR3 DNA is TGTGCCAGCTCACCAGAGGAGGGGACCACTGAAGCTTTCTTT. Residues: CASSPEEGTTEAFF.

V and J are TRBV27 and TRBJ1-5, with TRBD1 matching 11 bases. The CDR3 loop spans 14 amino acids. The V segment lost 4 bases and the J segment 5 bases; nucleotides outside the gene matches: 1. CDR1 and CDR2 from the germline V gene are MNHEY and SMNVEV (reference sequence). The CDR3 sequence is CASSSDRGHQPQHF. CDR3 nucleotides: TGTGCCAGCAGTTCGGACAGGGGGCATCAGCCCCAGCATTTT.

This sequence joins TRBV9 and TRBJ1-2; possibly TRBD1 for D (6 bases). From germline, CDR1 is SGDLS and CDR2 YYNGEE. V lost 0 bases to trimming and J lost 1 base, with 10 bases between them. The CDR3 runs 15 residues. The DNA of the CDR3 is TGTGCCAGCAGCGTAGATCCAGGGGTTAACTATGGCTACACCTTC. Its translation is CASSVDPGVNYGYTF.

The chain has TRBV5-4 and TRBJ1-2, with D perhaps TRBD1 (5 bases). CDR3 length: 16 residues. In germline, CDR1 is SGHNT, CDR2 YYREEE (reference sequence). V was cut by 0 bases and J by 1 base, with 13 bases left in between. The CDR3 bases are TGTGCCAGCAGCTTGGACCACCGGGACGGTAACTATGGCTACACCTTC. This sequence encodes CASSLDHRDGNYGYTF.

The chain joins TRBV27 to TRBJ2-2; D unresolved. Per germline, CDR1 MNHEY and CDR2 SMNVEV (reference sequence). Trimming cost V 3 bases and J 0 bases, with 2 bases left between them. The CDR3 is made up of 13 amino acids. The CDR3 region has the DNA TGTGCCAGCAGTTTTCCGAACACCGGGGAGCTGTTTTTT. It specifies CASSFPNTGELFF.

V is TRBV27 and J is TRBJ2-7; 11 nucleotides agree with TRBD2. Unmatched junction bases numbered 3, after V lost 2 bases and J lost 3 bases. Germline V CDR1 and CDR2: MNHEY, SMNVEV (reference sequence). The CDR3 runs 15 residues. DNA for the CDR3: TGTGCCAGCAGTTTAGTAACTAGCGGGAGCTACGAGCAGTACTTC. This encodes CASSLVTSGSYEQYF.

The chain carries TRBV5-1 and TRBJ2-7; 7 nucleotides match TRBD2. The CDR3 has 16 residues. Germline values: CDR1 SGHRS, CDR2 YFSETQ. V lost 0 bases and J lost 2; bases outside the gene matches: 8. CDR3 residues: CASSLAGGSGAYEQYF. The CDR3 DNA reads TGCGCCAGCAGCTTGGCCGGCGGGAGCGGGGCCTACGAGCAGTACTTC. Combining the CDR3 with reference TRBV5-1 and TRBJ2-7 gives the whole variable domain KAGVTQTPRYLIKTRGQQVTLSCSPISGHRSVSWYQQTPGQGLQFLFEYFSETQRNKGNFPGRFSGRQFSNSRSEMNVSTLELGDSALYLCASSLAGGSGAYEQYFGPGTRLTVT.

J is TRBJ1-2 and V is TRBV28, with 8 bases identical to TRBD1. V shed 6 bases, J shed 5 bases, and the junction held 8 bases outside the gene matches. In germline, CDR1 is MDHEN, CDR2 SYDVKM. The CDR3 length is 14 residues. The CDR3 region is CASRLSGGGYGYTF. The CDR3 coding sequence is TGTGCCAGCAGACTTTCAGGGGGCGGATATGGCTACACCTTC.

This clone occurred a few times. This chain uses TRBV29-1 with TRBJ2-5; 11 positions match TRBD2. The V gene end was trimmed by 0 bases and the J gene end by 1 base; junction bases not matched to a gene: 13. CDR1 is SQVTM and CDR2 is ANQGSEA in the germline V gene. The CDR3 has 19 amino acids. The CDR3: CSVEDGLAGGPSSQETQYF. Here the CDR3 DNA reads TGCAGCGTTGAAGATGGTCTAGCGGGAGGACCATCCAGCCAAGAGACCCAGTACTTC.

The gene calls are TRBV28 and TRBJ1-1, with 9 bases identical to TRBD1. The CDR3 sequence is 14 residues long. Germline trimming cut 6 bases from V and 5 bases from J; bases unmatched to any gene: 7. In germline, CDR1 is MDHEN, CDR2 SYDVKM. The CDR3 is CASSPGTGITEAFF. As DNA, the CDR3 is TGTGCCAGCAGCCCCGGGACAGGGATAACTGAAGCTTTCTTT. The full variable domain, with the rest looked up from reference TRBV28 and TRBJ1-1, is DVKVTQSSRYLVKRTGEKVFLECVQDMDHENMFWYRQDPGLGLRLIYFSYDVKMKEKGDIPEGYSVSREKKERFSLILESASTNQTSMYLCASSPGTGITEAFFGQGTRLTVV.

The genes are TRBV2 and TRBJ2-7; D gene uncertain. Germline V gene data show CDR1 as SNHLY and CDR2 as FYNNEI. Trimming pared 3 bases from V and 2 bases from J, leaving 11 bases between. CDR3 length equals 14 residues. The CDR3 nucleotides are TGTGCCAGCAGTGATTCCGAGGCCCCCTACGAGCAGTACTTC. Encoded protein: CASSDSEAPYEQYF.

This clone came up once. In nucleotides, the CDR3 is TGTGCCAGCAGCTTACAGGGAAACTACGAGCAGTACTTC. It is translated as CASSLQGNYEQYF. J is TRBJ2-7 and V is TRBV11-2, with D perhaps matching TRBD1 (5 bases). Germline values: CDR1 SGHAT, CDR2 FQNNGV. Trimming removed 2 bases from V and 3 bases from J, with 8 bases in between. This CDR3 is built from 13 residues.